This T cell receptor (beta chain) was recorded in a study of T cells in Graves' hyperthyroidism and ophthalmopathy. The germline gives CDR1 SGHVS, CDR2 FQNEAQ. There are 15 residues in the CDR3. J lost 5 bases, V lost 1 base, and 7 bases had no gene match. Study-wide findings and caveats: From stable hyperthyroidism, ophthalmopathy was set apart by a 13 V-J model.

TCR beta CDR3 regions were amplified from RNA transcripts. First-round RT-PCR targeting the TCR CDR3 was performed with the HTBI primer set. From the multiplex PCR reads, TCRdb called clonotypes with MiXCR, one entry per CDR3 protein. This sample has roughly 250,000 distinct CDR3 sequences, with around 15% found just once. In making diagnoses, clinical symptoms, serum thyroxine and TRAb, thyroid ultrasound and orbital computed tomography were all used. The authors obtained PBMCs from roughly 10 ml of fresh peripheral blood. Many counts were recorded for this clonotype. Its antigen is unknown. The clonotype comes from a woman younger than 35 with Graves' ophthalmopathy. Sequencing was performed on blood. This sequence joins TRBV7-8 and TRBJ2-5, with 7 bases aligning to TRBD2. The DNA for the CDR3 is TGTGCCAGCAGCTTAGTATTCGGGGGGTTGGAGACCCAGTACTTC. It encodes CASSLVFGGLETQYF.